These 5 T cell receptor beta chains were all obtained from the same sample, sequenced in a study of T cell changes during pregnancy in multiple sclerosis. Using immunoSEQ multiplex PCR, the repertoire was profiled, and TCRdb retains in-frame clones only, with some absent. The table has about 49,000 clones, around 89% seen once; the top ten hold under 6.5%. The sample consisted of peripheral blood, taken after pregnancy. Every receptor here comes from a female donor in good health, enrolled as a control in a pregnancy study.

This chain links TRBV30 with TRBJ1-1; TRBD1 agrees at 7 bases. Unmatched junction bases numbered 9, after V lost 4 bases and J lost 4 bases. This CDR3 has 14 amino acids. CDR1 GTSNPN and CDR2 SVGIG come from the germline V gene (reference sequence). CDR3 DNA: TGTGCCTGGAAAGGACAGGTCCCGGGCACTGAAGCTTTCTTT. This translates into CAWKGQVPGTEAFF. Complete variable domain (other parts from reference TRBV30 and TRBJ1-1): SQTIHQWPATLVQPVGSPLSLECTVEGTSNPNLYWYRQAAGRGLQLLFYSVGIGQISSEVPQNLSASRPQDRQFILSSKKLLLSDSGFYLCAWKGQVPGTEAFFGQGTRLTVV.

The chain is built from TRBV28 and TRBJ1-5; the D is unclear. V gave up 2 bases and J gave up 0 bases, with 5 bases separating them. The CDR3 has 14 residues. CDR1 MDHEN and CDR2 SYDVKM come from the germline V gene. The CDR3 spells CASSLGLSNQPQHF. Written as DNA, the CDR3 is TGTGCCAGCAGTTTAGGACTTAGCAATCAGCCCCAGCATTTT.

The chain joins TRBV6-1 to TRBJ2-1; 7 bases match TRBD1. After removal of 4 bases from V and 7 bases from J, the junction contained 7 bases not matched to a gene. Germline V gives CDR1 MNHNS, CDR2 SASEGT. The CDR3 has 14 amino acids. The CDR3 reads CASSAYDRVNEQFF. CDR3 DNA sequence: TGTGCCAGCAGTGCGTACGACAGGGTTAATGAGCAGTTCTTC.

The V and J genes are TRBV6-4 and TRBJ2-3; 10 positions match TRBD2. J was trimmed by 2 bases and V by 5 bases; bases with no gene match: 1. CDR3 length: 14 amino acids. Germline-derived CDR1 and CDR2 are MRHNA and SNTAGT. The CDR3 sequence: CASSSGGATDTQYF. CDR3 nucleotide sequence: TGTGCCAGCAGTAGCGGGGGGGCCACAGATACGCAGTATTTT.

The chain couples TRBV4-3 to TRBJ1-2, with TRBD1 identical over 9 bases. Germline CDR1 LGHNA, CDR2 YSLEER. Trimming took 1 base from V and 6 from J; bases not matched to a gene: 9. This CDR3 has 16 amino acids. This CDR3 is CASSQVLAGQGDGYTF. CDR3 DNA: TGCGCCAGCAGCCAAGTTCTCGCGGGACAGGGTGATGGCTACACCTTC.